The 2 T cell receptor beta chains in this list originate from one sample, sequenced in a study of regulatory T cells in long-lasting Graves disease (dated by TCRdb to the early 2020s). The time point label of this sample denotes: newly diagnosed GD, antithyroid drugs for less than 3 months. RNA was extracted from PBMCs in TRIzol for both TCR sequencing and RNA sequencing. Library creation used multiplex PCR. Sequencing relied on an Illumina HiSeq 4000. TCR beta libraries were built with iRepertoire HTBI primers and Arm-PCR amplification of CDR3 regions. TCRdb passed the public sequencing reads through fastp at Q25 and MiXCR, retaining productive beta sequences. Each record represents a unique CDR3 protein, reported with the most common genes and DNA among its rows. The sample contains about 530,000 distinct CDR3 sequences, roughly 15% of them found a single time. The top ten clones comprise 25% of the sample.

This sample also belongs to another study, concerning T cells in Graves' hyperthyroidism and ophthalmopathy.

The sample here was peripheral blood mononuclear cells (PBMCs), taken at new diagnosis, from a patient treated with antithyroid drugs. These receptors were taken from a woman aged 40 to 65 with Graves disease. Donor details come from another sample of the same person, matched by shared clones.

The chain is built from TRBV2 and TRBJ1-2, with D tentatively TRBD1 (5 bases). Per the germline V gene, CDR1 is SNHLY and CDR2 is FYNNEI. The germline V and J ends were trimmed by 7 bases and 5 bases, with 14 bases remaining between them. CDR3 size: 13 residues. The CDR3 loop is CASTQGLGYGYTF. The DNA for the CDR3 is TGTGCCAGCACCCAGGGCCTTGGGTATGGCTACACCTTC.

The CDR3 nucleotides read TGCAGTGCTTACACGACAGGGGGCCTCAATCAGCCCCAGCATTTT. Its protein is CSAYTTGGLNQPQHF. The gene calls are TRBV20-1 and TRBJ1-5; 10 bases align to TRBD1. Trimming cost V 5 bases and J 3 bases; bases outside gene matches: 7. The CDR3 sequence is 15 residues long. Germline V gives CDR1 DFQATT, CDR2 SNEGSKA (reference sequence).